This T cell receptor beta chain is from a study of neurological immune-mediated disorders. The study built unsorted libraries from 2 million PBMCs kept at -80 C. The germline V and J ends were trimmed by 0 bases and 9 bases, with 6 bases remaining between them. Germline loops: CDR1 SQVTM, CDR2 ANQGSEA. The CDR3 loop spans 11 amino acids. Each CDR3 protein gets one entry after TCRdb re-called the 5' RACE reads with MiXCR. The sample lists about 58,000 distinct CDR3 sequences, over 2% occurring once. This clonotype occurred many times. The rearrangement links TRBV29-1 to TRBJ2-1; D is uncertain. The receptor was derived from a man aged 50 or older with multiple sclerosis. The sample comprised PBMCs. The DNA for the CDR3 is TGCAGCGTTGAAGATCCCGGTGAGCAGTTCTTC. Translation gives CSVEDPGEQFF.